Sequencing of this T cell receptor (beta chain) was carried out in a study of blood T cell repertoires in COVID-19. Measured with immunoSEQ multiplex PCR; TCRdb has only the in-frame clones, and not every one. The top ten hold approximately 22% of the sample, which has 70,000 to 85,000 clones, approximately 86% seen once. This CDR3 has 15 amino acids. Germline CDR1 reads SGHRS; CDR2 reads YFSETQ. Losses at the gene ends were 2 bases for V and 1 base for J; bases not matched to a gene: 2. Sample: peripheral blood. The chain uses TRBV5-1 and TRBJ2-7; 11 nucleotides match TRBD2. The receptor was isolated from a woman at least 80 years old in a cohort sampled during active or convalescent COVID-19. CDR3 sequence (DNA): TGCGCCAGCAGCTTTCTAGCGGGAGGTTCCTACGAGCAGTACTTC. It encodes CASSFLAGGSYEQYF.